This T cell receptor beta chain was identified in a study of cytotoxic CD8 clonotypes in ibrutinib-treated CLL. Trimming removed 6 bases from V and 7 bases from J, with 18 bases in between. CDR3 length: 14 amino acids. Per the germline V gene, CDR1 is MNHNY and CDR2 is SVGAGI (reference sequence). Study-wide points: Clonality rose at ibrutinib response, held steady in sustained remission, and fell toward baseline at progression.

Worth noting for this clone: Its antigen is undetermined.

Sequenced by immunoSEQ multiplex PCR; TCRdb stores in-frame clones only, minus some. The profile covers more than 35,000 clones, with 71% appearing a single time and 16% taken by the ten largest. This sequence originates from a human donor with chronic lymphocytic leukemia. The V call is TRBV6-6, the J call TRBJ1-2; tentative D call: TRBD1 (5 bases). The sequencing here drew on PBMCs, taken at disease progression, from a patient treated with ibrutinib. For the CDR3, the DNA is TGTGCCAGCAGCCCCGGGACGGGTGCCTTTGGCTACACCTTC. This encodes CASSPGTGAFGYTF.